This T cell receptor beta chain emerged from a study of blood T cell repertoires in COVID-19. On the study more broadly: T cells, B-cell-depleted T cells, or PBMCs supplied cDNA or gDNA.

Repertoires were generated with immunoSEQ multiplex PCR, while TCRdb's copy carries only in-frame clones and drops some. The data contain 240,000 or so clones, roughly 80% of them singletons. CDR1 and CDR2 (germline): SQVTM, ANQGSEA. Trimming removed 6 bases at V and 6 bases at J, with 12 bases between. This CDR3 has 12 amino acids. Seattle enrolled patients during active infection and tracked them longitudinally. This sequence originates from a woman aged 80 or over with COVID-19, enrolled during active disease. This chain joins TRBV29-1 and TRBJ2-1; D possibly corresponds to TRBD2 (6 bases). The sample comprised peripheral blood. The CDR3 sequence: CSVTRVGNEQFF. The CDR3 DNA sequence: TGCAGCGTGACTAGAGTCGGCAATGAGCAGTTCTTC.